The 27 T cell receptor beta chains presented below share a single source sample, sequenced in a study of blood T cell repertoires in COVID-19. Here immunoSEQ multiplex PCR was the method, and the copy in TCRdb shows in-frame clones only, minus some. The sample lists 150,000 or so clones; around 87% were seen once. What was sequenced was peripheral blood. The origin of the receptors is a man aged 80 or over with acute or convalescent COVID-19.

This clone was counted once. This chain connects TRBV3-1 (or the pseudogene TRBV3-2) to TRBJ2-5, with D possibly TRBD2 on 6 matching bases. The germline V and J ends were trimmed by 4 bases and 5 bases, with 17 bases remaining between them. CDR1 and CDR2 from the germline V gene are LGHDT and YNNKEL (reference sequence). CDR3 length: 15 amino acids. Here the CDR3 reads CASSLMAGRRETQYF. The CDR3 bases are TGTGCCAGCAGCCTGATGGCGGGACGTCGGGAGACCCAGTACTTC.

This chain links TRBV28 with TRBJ2-5; 11 bases agree with TRBD2. CDR1 and CDR2 from the germline V gene are MDHEN and SYDVKM. The CDR3 has 15 residues. V lost 2 bases to trimming and J lost 2 bases; unmatched junction nucleotides: 1. In DNA form, the CDR3 reads TGTGCCAGCAGTTTAGCTAGCGGGGGGCAAGAGACCCAGTACTTC. This encodes CASSLASGGQETQYF.

The rearrangement joins TRBV11-2 to TRBJ2-3; a weak D match, TRBD1 (5 bases). Germline CDR1 and CDR2: SGHAT and FQNNGV. This CDR3 region has 15 residues. The V and J ends lost 5 bases and 1 base respectively, with 13 bases between them. This chain's CDR3 is CASSTFLGGTDTQYF. The CDR3 region has the DNA TGTGCCAGCAGCACGTTTCTAGGGGGCACAGATACGCAGTATTTT.

The gene calls are TRBV18 and TRBJ2-6, with a tentative D call TRBD1 (5 bases). The CDR3 length is 15 residues. V lost 3 bases to trimming and J lost 2 bases, with 8 bases between them. Germline CDR1 KGHSH, CDR2 LQKENI. CDR3 sequence: CASSPGRAGANVLTF. The DNA for the CDR3 is TGTGCCAGCTCACCGGGCAGGGCTGGGGCCAACGTCCTGACTTTC.

The rearrangement joins TRBV6-5 to TRBJ1-2, with 7 nucleotides matching TRBD1. The junction had 8 bases not matched to a gene; V was cut back by 6 bases and J by 7 bases. The CDR3 covers 13 residues. Per germline, CDR1 MNHEY and CDR2 SVGAGI. This CDR3 reads CASREGAGGGYTF. The CDR3 bases are TGTGCCAGCAGGGAGGGGGCGGGCGGTGGCTACACCTTC.

The chain has TRBV5-6 and TRBJ2-5; 7 nucleotides match TRBD1. This CDR3 has 13 residues. Germline values: CDR1 SGHDT, CDR2 YYEEEE. V was pared by 3 bases and J by 5 bases, with 4 bases of the junction left unmatched. The chain's CDR3 is CASSWTGYETQYF. Written as DNA, the CDR3 is TGTGCCAGCAGCTGGACAGGATATGAGACCCAGTACTTC. Full variable domain (remainder filled in from reference TRBV5-6 and TRBJ2-5): DAGVTQSPTHLIKTRGQQVTLRCSPKSGHDTVSWYQQALGQGPQFIFQYYEEEERQRGNFPDRFSGHQFPNYSSELNVNALLLGDSALYLCASSWTGYETQYFGPGTRLLVL.

The chain employs TRBV6-4 and TRBJ2-1, with 8 bases matching TRBD1. The CDR3 consists of 15 residues. V shed 5 bases and J 12 bases; nucleotides not matched to a gene: 15. Germline assignment: CDR1 MRHNA and CDR2 SNTAGT. CDR3 loop: CASSPATGQGRGQFF. The CDR3 bases are TGTGCCAGCAGTCCCGCCACCGGACAGGGAAGGGGGCAGTTCTTC.

The chain links TRBV6-1 to TRBJ2-1, with D perhaps matching TRBD2 (6 bases). The CDR3 contains 14 residues. V shed 3 bases and J shed 3 bases, with 9 bases lying between them. Germline CDR1 MNHNS, CDR2 SASEGT. CDR3 protein: CASSDPDYYNEQFF. The CDR3 DNA is TGTGCCAGCAGTGACCCGGACTACTACAATGAGCAGTTCTTC.

This clone was counted a single time. The rearrangement uses TRBV29-1 and TRBJ1-5, with D possibly TRBD1 on 5 matching bases. V was cut by 6 bases and J by 0 bases, with 15 bases left in between. The length of the CDR3 is 15 residues. Germline V CDR1 and CDR2: SQVTM, ANQGSEA. CDR3 nucleotides: TGCAGCGTGACCCTCGGGGGGTATAGCAATCAGCCCCAGCATTTT. This gives the protein CSVTLGGYSNQPQHF.

The chain recombines TRBV5-1 with TRBJ1-4, with D possibly TRBD1 on 6 matching bases. Between the trimmed V and J ends, which lost 0 bases and 7 bases, there was a span of 10 bases. Germline V gene sequence: CDR1 SGHRS, CDR2 YFSETQ. This CDR3 comprises 14 residues. CDR3 coding DNA: TGCGCCAGCAGCTTGGCGGGACATTCTGAAAAACTGTTTTTT. Encoded protein: CASSLAGHSEKLFF.

The J gene is TRBJ1-5, the V gene TRBV29-1; D is unresolved. This CDR3 has 14 amino acids. The germline V gene has CDR1 SQVTM and CDR2 ANQGSEA. The V and J ends lost 0 bases and 5 bases respectively, with 11 bases between them. The CDR3 is CSVEDIDGDQPQHF. The CDR3 DNA sequence: TGCAGCGTTGAAGACATAGACGGGGATCAGCCCCAGCATTTT. The full variable domain, with the rest looked up from reference TRBV29-1 and TRBJ1-5, is SAVISQKPSRDICQRGTSLTIQCQVDSQVTMMFWYRQQPGQSLTLIATANQGSEATYESGFVIDKFPISRPNLTFSTLTVSNMSPEDSSIYLCSVEDIDGDQPQHFGDGTRLSIL.

The gene calls are TRBV7-9 and TRBJ1-1; D gene unclear. The CDR3 is made up of 13 amino acids. Per germline, CDR1 SEHNR and CDR2 FQNEAQ (reference sequence). Trimming shortened V by 6 bases and J by 9 bases, and 17 bases separated the two germline ends. The DNA for the CDR3 is TGTGCCAGCAGTCCCTTTGAGCGAGGGCAAGCTTTCTTT. Its translation is CASSPFERGQAFF.

This chain joins TRBV5-1 and TRBJ2-5, with D perhaps matching TRBD2 (5 bases). The CDR3 has 15 amino acids. The V gene lost 2 bases and the J gene lost 0 bases, with 11 bases spanning the gap. Germline CDR1 reads SGHRS; CDR2 reads YFSETQ. CDR3 protein: CASSLSLVNQETQYF. CDR3 in DNA: TGCGCCAGCAGCTTATCACTAGTAAACCAAGAGACCCAGTACTTC. The variable domain in full, completed from reference TRBV5-1 and TRBJ2-5, reads KAGVTQTPRYLIKTRGQQVTLSCSPISGHRSVSWYQQTPGQGLQFLFEYFSETQRNKGNFPGRFSGRQFSNSRSEMNVSTLELGDSALYLCASSLSLVNQETQYFGPGTRLLVL.

The J gene is TRBJ2-7, the V gene TRBV6-5; no firm D call. Germline lookup yields CDR1 MNHEY and CDR2 SVGAGI. The CDR3 is made up of 15 amino acids. Trimming took 6 bases from V and 0 from J, leaving 15 bases between them. The CDR3 DNA follows: TGTGCCAGCAGGGCGGCGCGGCCCCGCTCCTACGAGCAGTACTTC. The encoded protein is CASRAARPRSYEQYF.

This chain joins TRBV7-6 and TRBJ1-4; D is possibly TRBD1 (5 bases). The germline V gene has CDR1 SGHVS and CDR2 FNYEAQ. V gave up 0 bases and J gave up 0 bases, with 11 bases separating them. The CDR3 contains 17 residues. The CDR3 is CASSLAPGPTTNEKLFF. As DNA, the CDR3 is TGTGCCAGCAGCTTAGCTCCAGGGCCCACAACTAATGAAAAACTGTTTTTT.

The J gene is TRBJ1-2, the V gene TRBV27, with 7 bases lining up with TRBD1. Germline CDR1 MNHEY, CDR2 SMNVEV (reference sequence). This CDR3 region has 14 residues. The junction had 3 bases not matched to a gene; V was cut back by 1 base and J by 4 bases. The CDR3 is CASSLLRTGYGYTF. Written as DNA, the CDR3 is TGTGCCAGCAGTTTATTAAGGACAGGCTATGGCTACACCTTC.

This chain links TRBV5-4 with TRBJ1-1; D remains ambiguous. CDR3 length: 15 amino acids. Trimming took off 0 bases at V and 5 bases at J, with 14 bases between the two ends. The germline V gene has CDR1 SGHNT and CDR2 YYREEE (reference sequence). In nucleotides, the CDR3 is TGTGCCAGCAGCTTGGCCGGGCCGGGAGGTACTGAAGCTTTCTTT. Protein sequence: CASSLAGPGGTEAFF.

V gene TRBV25-1 combines with J gene TRBJ1-4, with D possibly TRBD1 on 5 matching bases. The CDR3 is made up of 15 amino acids. Germline V gives CDR1 MGHDK, CDR2 SYGVNS. Trimming shortened V by 2 bases and J by 5 bases, and 12 bases separated the two germline ends. This chain's CDR3 is CASSEGTGGNEKLFF. Written as DNA, the CDR3 is TGTGCCAGCAGTGAAGGTACGGGGGGGAATGAAAAACTGTTTTTT.

The CDR3 sequence is CASSQYNSPLHF. CDR3 DNA: TGTGCCAGCAGCCAGTATAATTCACCCCTCCACTTT. This sequence joins TRBV12-3 or TRBV12-4 and TRBJ1-6; D unresolved. V was trimmed by 6 bases and J by 4 bases, leaving 4 bases between them. CDR3 length equals 12 residues.

This chain joins TRBV13 and TRBJ1-1; D may be TRBD1 (5 bases). Trimming pared 5 bases from V and 2 bases from J, leaving 24 bases between. The CDR3 runs 18 residues. The V gene's germline CDR1 is PRHDT and CDR2 FYEKMQ (reference sequence). Here the CDR3 reads CASSPPRGSRNINTEAFF. CDR3 bases: TGTGCCAGCAGCCCCCCTAGGGGCAGCAGGAACATAAACACTGAAGCTTTCTTT.

The chain combines TRBV5-1 with TRBJ2-7; a weak D match, TRBD1 (5 bases). V lost 2 bases, J lost 5 bases, and 14 bases lay in between. The germline gives CDR1 SGHRS, CDR2 YFSETQ. The CDR3 runs 14 residues. The CDR3 coding sequence is TGCGCCAGCAGCTTAGCAGGGCCCTCAGACGAGCAGTACTTC. Residues: CASSLAGPSDEQYF. Full variable domain (outside the CDR3, taken from reference TRBV5-1 and TRBJ2-7): KAGVTQTPRYLIKTRGQQVTLSCSPISGHRSVSWYQQTPGQGLQFLFEYFSETQRNKGNFPGRFSGRQFSNSRSEMNVSTLELGDSALYLCASSLAGPSDEQYFGPGTRLTVT.

The rearrangement joins TRBV24-1 to TRBJ1-1; TRBD1 is a possible D gene (5 bases). The germline CDR1 and CDR2 sequences are KGHDR and SFDVKD. Trimming pared 10 bases from V and 11 bases from J, leaving 13 bases between. This CDR3 contains 10 residues. The CDR3 protein is CATLRGGAFF. CDR3 nucleotides: TGTGCCACTCTCCGCGGGGGTGCTTTCTTT.

The chain couples TRBV11-3 to TRBJ1-6, with a weak D call TRBD1 (5 bases). This CDR3 has 14 amino acids. The germline gives CDR1 SGHNT, CDR2 YENEEA. Deletions cut 1 base from V and 7 bases from J, with 8 bases between. The CDR3 nucleotides are TGTGCCAGCAGCTTAGGCCAGGGAAATTCACCCCTCCACTTT. It translates to CASSLGQGNSPLHF. The entire variable domain, with the rest obtained from reference TRBV11-3 and TRBJ1-6, is as follows: EAGVVQSPRYKIIEKKQPVAFWCNPISGHNTLYWYLQNLGQGPELLIRYENEEAVDDSQLPKDRFSAERLKGVDSTLKIQPAELGDSAVYLCASSLGQGNSPLHFGNGTRLTVT.

The genes are TRBV28 and TRBJ2-5; TRBD2 might be the D (5 bases). V was shortened by 5 bases and J by 4 bases, with 11 bases between the two germline ends. Per the germline V gene, CDR1 is MDHEN and CDR2 is SYDVKM. This CDR3 contains 13 residues. CDR3 nucleotide sequence: TGTGCCAGCAGTCGAGGGCCAGGAGAGACCCAGTACTTC. It translates to CASSRGPGETQYF.

J is TRBJ2-6 and V is TRBV27; no clear D gene. This CDR3 has 16 residues. CDR1 MNHEY and CDR2 SMNVEV come from the germline V gene (reference sequence). V was shortened by 5 bases and J by 0 bases, with 11 bases between the two germline ends. This chain's CDR3 is CASSREVSSGANVLTF. DNA for the CDR3: TGTGCCAGCAGTCGTGAGGTTAGCTCTGGGGCCAACGTCCTGACTTTC. The entire variable domain, with the rest obtained from reference TRBV27 and TRBJ2-6, is as follows: EAQVTQNPRYLITVTGKKLTVTCSQNMNHEYMSWYRQDPGLGLRQIYYSMNVEVTDKGDVPEGYKVSRKEKRNFPLILESPSPNQTSLYFCASSREVSSGANVLTFGAGSRLTVL.

The CDR3 region has the DNA TGTGCCAGCAGCTTGGACGAGCGGTACACGGGCGAGCAGTACTTC. Translating gives CASSLDERYTGEQYF. J is TRBJ2-7 and V is TRBV5-5; D may be TRBD2 (5 bases). CDR3 length: 15 amino acids. Per the germline V gene, CDR1 is SGHKS and CDR2 is YYEKEE (reference sequence). Trimming stripped 0 bases from V and 6 bases from J, with 16 bases between.

The chain has TRBV28 and TRBJ2-7, with TRBD2 matching over 7 bases. J lost 5 bases, V lost 3 bases, and 7 bases had no gene match. Germline CDR1 and CDR2: MDHEN and SYDVKM. This CDR3 has 14 residues. The CDR3 is CASSFGGSHDEQYF. The DNA for the CDR3 is TGTGCCAGCAGTTTCGGGGGGAGTCATGACGAGCAGTACTTC.